The 22 T cell receptor beta chains presented below share a single source sample, sequenced in a study of cytomegalovirus exposure and HLA in healthy donors. With 60 Vbeta and 13 Jbeta primers, the PCR was carried out. Some clones are missing from TCRdb's copy, which holds only in-frame ones; the method was immunoSEQ multiplex PCR. Here the sample spans about 200,000 clones, 82% being singletons. The sample was PBMCs. Every receptor here comes from a woman aged 45 to 65 in good health and CMV-seropositive.

V is TRBV28 and J is TRBJ1-5; D ambiguous. Germline values: CDR1 MDHEN, CDR2 SYDVKM. Deletions cut 5 bases from V and 2 bases from J, with 13 bases between. The CDR3 is 15 amino acids. CDR3 in amino acids: CASSISAVGNQPQHF. CDR3 bases: TGTGCCAGCAGTATTAGCGCAGTGGGCAATCAGCCCCAGCATTTT.

This chain joins TRBV19 and TRBJ2-3; 11 bases agree with TRBD2. With 8 bases clipped from V and 2 bases from J, the junction kept 6 bases outside the gene matches. This CDR3 has 15 amino acids. Germline CDR1 reads LNHDA; CDR2 reads SQIVND (reference sequence). The CDR3 is CASGGLADFTDTQYF. CDR3 in DNA: TGTGCCAGTGGGGGACTAGCGGATTTCACAGATACGCAGTATTTT.

The J gene is TRBJ1-1, the V gene TRBV7-2; D not resolved. The CDR3 runs to 15 residues. The ends were cut back, 0 bases at V and 1 base at J, with 9 bases in the middle. CDR1 and CDR2 from the germline V gene are SGHTA and FQGNSA. The CDR3 coding sequence is TGTGCCAGCAGCTTAGCCGGGATGAGGAACACTGAAGCTTTCTTT. It translates to CASSLAGMRNTEAFF.

The chain is built from TRBV19 and TRBJ2-1, with TRBD1 identical over 9 bases. This CDR3 spans 13 amino acids. The germline gives CDR1 LNHDA, CDR2 SQIVND (reference sequence). With V trimmed by 10 bases and J by 2 bases, 3 bases remained unmatched. Here the CDR3 reads CATGTGPYNEQFF. The CDR3 coding sequence is TGTGCCACCGGGACAGGGCCCTACAATGAGCAGTTCTTC. Using reference TRBV19 and TRBJ2-1 for the parts outside the CDR3, the full variable domain is DGGITQSPKYLFRKEGQNVTLSCEQNLNHDAMYWYRQDPGQGLRLIYYSQIVNDFQKGDIAEGYSVSREKKESFPLTVTSAQKNPTAFYLCATGTGPYNEQFFGPGTRLTVL.

V usage is TRBV19 and J usage is TRBJ2-2; TRBD2 agrees at 14 bases. V trimming: 7 bases; J trimming: 7 bases; junction bases outside the gene matches: 11. The CDR3 is 17 residues long. Germline values: CDR1 LNHDA, CDR2 SQIVND (reference sequence). Written as DNA, the CDR3 is TGTGCCAGTACCGATCTGAGGGGGACTAGCGGGAGCGGGGAGCTGTTTTTT. Protein sequence: CASTDLRGTSGSGELFF.

The chain has TRBV5-4 and TRBJ2-7; 8 bases fit TRBD1. J gave up 5 bases and V 0 bases, and 7 bases lay outside the gene matches. The germline gives CDR1 SGHNT, CDR2 YYREEE (reference sequence). The CDR3 is 15 residues long. CDR3 region: CASSLVAGGENEQYF. The CDR3 DNA reads TGTGCCAGCAGCTTGGTGGCAGGGGGCGAGAACGAGCAGTACTTC. Drawing the rest from reference TRBV5-4 and TRBJ2-7, the complete variable domain is ETGVTQSPTHLIKTRGQQVTLRCSSQSGHNTVSWYQQALGQGPQFIFQYYREEENGRGNFPPRFSGLQFPNYSSELNVNALELDDSALYLCASSLVAGGENEQYFGPGTRLTVT.

The chain joins TRBV7-8 to TRBJ2-5; D remains ambiguous. CDR1 and CDR2 from the germline V gene are SGHVS and FQNEAQ. V was shortened by 5 bases and J by 5 bases, with 9 bases between the two germline ends. The CDR3 covers 12 residues. CDR3 amino acids: CASSPDSETQYF. CDR3 bases: TGTGCCAGCAGCCCTGACTCCGAGACCCAGTACTTC. Drawing the rest from reference TRBV7-8 and TRBJ2-5, the complete variable domain is GAGVSQSPRYKVAKRGQDVALRCDPISGHVSLFWYQQALGQGPEFLTYFQNEAQLDKSGLPSDRFFAERPEGSVSTLKIQRTQQEDSAVYLCASSPDSETQYFGPGTRLLVL.

This chain links TRBV15 with TRBJ2-1, with TRBD1 as a possible D gene (8 bases). The length of the CDR3 is 20 residues. Germline CDR1 reads LNHNV; CDR2 reads YYDKDF (reference sequence). Trimming stripped 5 bases from V and 0 bases from J, with 26 bases between. The CDR3 bases are TGTGCCACCAGCCGGCGCAGGGGGCGGGGGCAAATAAGCTCCTACAATGAGCAGTTCTTC. This gives the protein CATSRRRGRGQISSYNEQFF. Complete variable domain (other parts from reference TRBV15 and TRBJ2-1): DAMVIQNPRYQVTQFGKPVTLSCSQTLNHNVMYWYQQKSSQAPKLLFHYYDKDFNNEADTPDNFQSRRPNTSFCFLDIRSPGLGDTAMYLCATSRRRGRGQISSYNEQFFGPGTRLTVL.

The chain joins TRBV9 to TRBJ2-1; a weak D match, TRBD2 (6 bases). V gave up 0 bases and J gave up 4 bases, with 23 bases separating them. CDR3 size: 19 residues. Germline loops: CDR1 SGDLS, CDR2 YYNGEE. The CDR3 loop is CASSVEGGVARELYNEQFF. The CDR3 bases are TGTGCCAGCAGCGTAGAGGGCGGGGTGGCCCGAGAATTATACAATGAGCAGTTCTTC.

The J gene is TRBJ2-2, the V gene TRBV7-2, with 9 positions matching TRBD2. The trim removed 8 bases at V and 7 bases at J, leaving 8 bases unmatched. The CDR3 totals 14 residues. The V gene's germline CDR1 is SGHTA and CDR2 FQGNSA. The DNA of the CDR3 is TGTGCCAGCCGATCTAGCGGGGTGGACGGGGAGCTGTTTTTT. Its protein product is CASRSSGVDGELFF.

The chain carries TRBV6-5 and TRBJ2-7; tentative D call: TRBD1 (6 bases). Germline V gene sequence: CDR1 MNHEY, CDR2 SVGAGI. The length of the CDR3 is 14 residues. Trimming pared 6 bases from V and 3 bases from J, leaving 15 bases between. The chain's CDR3 is CASRGRDIFYEQYF. DNA of the CDR3: TGTGCCAGCAGGGGCCGGGACATTTTCTACGAGCAGTACTTC.

As to this clone: The junction and the germline gene differ at one end; a read error may be behind it. The chain couples TRBV7-9 to TRBJ1-2, with 8 bases that match TRBD1. The CDR3 is made up of 16 amino acids. Germline CDR1 SEHNR, CDR2 FQNEAQ (reference sequence). The CDR3 DNA is TGTTCCAGCAGCTCACAGCCCATCAGGGGGCTCTATGGCTACACCTTC. Translating gives CSSSSQPIRGLYGYTF.

This clone occurred once. The V gene is TRBV6-6, the J gene TRBJ1-1, with 9 bases aligning to TRBD1. J gave up 10 bases and V 3 bases, and 9 bases lay outside the gene matches. Germline CDR1 reads MNHNY; CDR2 reads SVGAGI (reference sequence). CDR3 length equals 14 residues. CDR3 nucleotides: TGTGCCAGCAGTTATTCACAGGGGGCTCCTCGAGCTTTCTTT. This gives the protein CASSYSQGAPRAFF.

The CDR3 here is CASKLDRQSYEQFF. The CDR3 DNA reads TGCGCCAGCAAACTCGACAGGCAGTCATACGAGCAGTTCTTC. The chain links TRBV5-1 to TRBJ2-1; D perhaps matches TRBD1 (6 bases). V lost 6 bases, J lost 10 bases, and 20 bases lay in between. This CDR3 is built from 14 residues. Germline CDR1 SGHRS, CDR2 YFSETQ. The variable domain in full, with the rest retrieved from reference TRBV5-1 and TRBJ2-1, is KAGVTQTPRYLIKTRGQQVTLSCSPISGHRSVSWYQQTPGQGLQFLFEYFSETQRNKGNFPGRFSGRQFSNSRSEMNVSTLELGDSALYLCASKLDRQSYEQFFGPGTRLTVL.

This chain joins TRBV27 and TRBJ1-1, with 7 bases matching TRBD1. J lost 3 bases, V lost 5 bases, and 6 bases had no gene match. This CDR3 contains 14 residues. In germline, CDR1 is MNHEY, CDR2 SMNVEV (reference sequence). Here the CDR3 reads CASSPRGGYTEAFF. The CDR3 coding sequence is TGTGCCAGCAGTCCCCGAGGGGGCTACACTGAAGCTTTCTTT.

This clone was detected a few times. The chain couples TRBV6-5 to TRBJ1-5; D gene unclear. The CDR3 spans 16 residues. Germline CDR1 and CDR2: MNHEY and SVGAGI. Trimming stripped 0 bases from V and 0 bases from J, with 9 bases between. The CDR3, as DNA: TGTGCCAGCAGTTACTCGAGCCCTACTAGCAATCAGCCCCAGCATTTT. Translated: CASSYSSPTSNQPQHF.

This clone was observed a few times. The V gene is TRBV7-8, the J gene TRBJ2-7, with D possibly being TRBD2 (6 bases). V lost 5 bases, J lost 0 bases, and 14 bases lay in between. The CDR3 sequence is 15 residues long. The germline CDR1 and CDR2 sequences are SGHVS and FQNEAQ. The CDR3, as DNA: TGTGCCAGCAGCACCTATAGCGGTAGCTCCTACGAGCAGTACTTC. Protein product: CASSTYSGSSYEQYF.

A word on this clone: The junction differs from germline at one of its ends, possibly a read error. This sequence joins TRBV7-9 and TRBJ1-1; D gene uncertain. This CDR3 has 17 amino acids. The germline gives CDR1 SEHNR, CDR2 FQNEAQ (reference sequence). CDR3 coding DNA: TGTTCCAGCAGCAACGGACCCCGGAGGGTAGTGAACACTGAAGCTTTCTTT. Its translation is CSSSNGPRRVVNTEAFF.

The chain is built from TRBV7-9 and TRBJ2-7, with 7 nucleotides matching TRBD1. Germline values: CDR1 SEHNR, CDR2 FQNEAQ (reference sequence). This CDR3 comprises 15 residues. V gave up 5 bases and J gave up 1 base; unmatched junction bases: 8. CDR3 sequence reads: CASSPLTGISYEQYF. For the CDR3, the DNA is TGTGCCAGCAGCCCCTTGACAGGGATTTCCTACGAGCAGTACTTC.

J is TRBJ1-5 and V is TRBV7-8; 7 nucleotides line up with TRBD1. V trimming: 2 bases; J trimming: 5 bases; junction bases outside the gene matches: 6. Germline V gene lookup returns CDR1 SGHVS and CDR2 FQNEAQ. The CDR3 length is 15 residues. CDR3 sequence reads: CASSLSWTGDQPQHF. The CDR3 DNA is TGTGCCAGCAGCTTATCGTGGACAGGTGATCAGCCCCAGCATTTT.

The V gene is TRBV5-1, the J gene TRBJ2-2; D perhaps matches TRBD2 (5 bases). V dropped 0 bases and J dropped 2 bases, with 11 bases sitting between them. Germline assignment: CDR1 SGHRS and CDR2 YFSETQ. The CDR3 has 16 residues. The CDR3 sequence is CASSLVDSRNTGELFF. The CDR3 DNA sequence: TGCGCCAGCAGCTTGGTGGACTCCCGCAACACCGGGGAGCTGTTTTTT. Based on the CDR3 plus reference TRBV5-1 and TRBJ2-2, the full variable domain is KAGVTQTPRYLIKTRGQQVTLSCSPISGHRSVSWYQQTPGQGLQFLFEYFSETQRNKGNFPGRFSGRQFSNSRSEMNVSTLELGDSALYLCASSLVDSRNTGELFFGEGSRLTVL.

The rearrangement joins TRBV6-5 to TRBJ2-5, with TRBD2 matching over 13 bases. With 6 bases clipped from V and 11 bases from J, the junction kept 12 bases outside the gene matches. The CDR3 is made up of 15 amino acids. CDR1 MNHEY and CDR2 SVGAGI come from the germline V gene. The CDR3, as DNA: TGTGCCAGCAGACCCGGACTAGCGGGAGCGATTTCGCAGTACTTC. Translated, it gives CASRPGLAGAISQYF.